This T cell receptor beta chain was recovered during a study of PD-1 blockade in classical Hodgkin lymphoma. Background on the study: Nivolumab was administered to patients intravenously at 3 mg/kg every 2 weeks. Broader study findings: Compared with baseline, CD4+ but not CD8+ TCR diversity had risen significantly by C4D1. Repertoires differed for reasons still undefined, possibly disease activity or prior therapy.

The CDR3 extends over 16 amino acids. V was trimmed by 0 bases and J by 7 bases, leaving 15 bases between them. The germline V gene has CDR1 LGHNT and CDR2 FRNRAP. Sequenced by immunoSEQ multiplex PCR; TCRdb stores in-frame clones only, minus some. The data show 25,000 to 35,000 clones, more than 80% seen once. Regarding this clone: No antigen is known for it.

Documented time point: cycle 4 day 1 (C4D1), after about 6 weeks of nivolumab. Every patient experienced relapse after autologous stem cell transplantation, and brentuximab vedotin exposure varied. Isolation of CD4+ T cells from thawed PBMCs was performed by magnetic negative selection. This specimen was CD4+ T cells from blood, taken before the fourth cycle of nivolumab. The V call is TRBV12-5, the J call TRBJ1-4; TRBD1 might be the D (6 bases). The sequence came from a human donor with classical Hodgkin lymphoma. The CDR3 DNA is TGTGCTAGTGGTTTGGTACTGGGGGCGGTAATTGAAAAACTGTTTTTT. It translates to CASGLVLGAVIEKLFF. Combining the CDR3 with reference TRBV12-5 and TRBJ1-4 gives the whole variable domain DARVTQTPRHKVTEMGQEVTMRCQPILGHNTVFWYRQTMMQGLELLAYFRNRAPLDDSGMPKDRFSAEMPDATLATLKIQPSEPRDSAVYFCASGLVLGAVIEKLFFGSGTQLSVL.